The T cell receptor beta chain described here comes from a study of T-cell reconstitution after alpha-beta-depleted transplantation in children. V lost 8 bases to trimming and J lost 6 bases; unmatched junction nucleotides: 5. The CDR3 contains 15 residues. Germline CDR1 ENHRY, CDR2 SYGVKD. The TCRbeta library incorporated unique molecular identifiers. TCRdb analysed the PCR reads with MiXCR anew, one entry per CDR3 protein. The sample gives about 610,000 distinct CDR3 sequences, more than 9% of which show up once; less than 5% is in the top ten. The chain joins TRBV10-3 to TRBJ2-3; 16 bases fit TRBD2. The receptor was isolated from a human donor who donated a stem cell graft to a child with acute myeloid leukemia. The sequences come from PBMCs from the stem cell graft donor, collected from the stem cell graft. For the CDR3, the DNA is TGTGCCATCGGGGGACTAGCGGGAGGGCCGGATACGCAGTATTTT. Translated: CAIGGLAGGPDTQYF.